The 28 T cell receptor beta chains below were found in one sample sequenced in a study of shared clonotypes between healthy human individuals. TCRdb keeps only in-frame clones here, not all; method: immunoSEQ multiplex PCR. The repertoire has about 1 million clones, approximately 70% of them found once; the top ten carry around 1.4%. Input material: memory CD4+ T cells sorted from blood. This sample's subset: CD45RA-negative fraction. These receptors all stem from a man younger than 30 in good health.

This clone was seen a handful of times. The V and J genes are TRBV18 and TRBJ1-2; perhaps TRBD1 as D (6 bases). V was shortened by 2 bases and J by 9 bases, with 13 bases between the two germline ends. CDR3 size: 13 residues. Germline V lookup: CDR1 KGHSH, CDR2 LQKENI. CDR3 loop: CASSPERGGSYTF. CDR3 nucleotides: TGTGCCAGCTCACCAGAAAGAGGGGGAAGCTACACCTTC.

The chain carries TRBV28 and TRBJ1-5; D is unclear. CDR1 MDHEN and CDR2 SYDVKM come from the germline V gene. The CDR3 sequence is 12 residues long. Trimming removed 3 bases at V and 5 bases at J, with 5 bases between. The CDR3 DNA reads as TGTGCCAGCAGTTTGGGATATCAGCCCCAGCATTTT. It yields the protein CASSLGYQPQHF. Drawing the rest from reference TRBV28 and TRBJ1-5, the complete variable domain is DVKVTQSSRYLVKRTGEKVFLECVQDMDHENMFWYRQDPGLGLRLIYFSYDVKMKEKGDIPEGYSVSREKKERFSLILESASTNQTSMYLCASSLGYQPQHFGDGTRLSIL.

V gene TRBV5-6 combines with J gene TRBJ2-5, with TRBD2 as a possible D gene (6 bases). Trimming pared 4 bases from V and 2 bases from J, leaving 9 bases between. In germline, CDR1 is SGHDT, CDR2 YYEEEE. This CDR3 is 13 amino acids long. CDR3: CASSHRGQETQYF. CDR3 bases: TGTGCCAGCAGCCACCGGGGGCAAGAGACCCAGTACTTC.

In its sample, this clone was seen a few times. The rearrangement joins TRBV6-1 to TRBJ1-6; TRBD1 is a possible D gene (5 bases). V dropped 4 bases and J dropped 7 bases, with 14 bases sitting between them. The CDR3 contains 15 residues. The V gene's germline CDR1 is MNHNS and CDR2 SASEGT. The CDR3 DNA reads as TGTGCCAGCAGTGCAAGGGACGGGGCCAATTCACCCCTCCACTTT. Its translation is CASSARDGANSPLHF.

Here the CDR3 DNA reads TGTGCCAGTAGTATCCTCACCGGGGAGCTGTTTTTT. Its translation is CASSILTGELFF. The rearrangement joins TRBV19 to TRBJ2-2, with D unclear. CDR3 length: 12 residues. Germline V gene sequence: CDR1 LNHDA, CDR2 SQIVND (reference sequence). The germline V and J ends were trimmed by 3 bases and 4 bases, with 3 bases remaining between them.

The rearrangement joins TRBV7-3 to TRBJ2-1; possibly TRBD2 for D (6 bases). CDR1 SGHTA and CDR2 FQGTGA come from the germline V gene. V was clipped by 6 bases and J by 9 bases, with 15 bases between them. This CDR3 is 13 amino acids long. The CDR3 coding sequence is TGTGCCAGCAGTTTTGGCCGAGCGGGTGAGCAGTTCTTC. Its translation is CASSFGRAGEQFF.

CDR3 amino acids: CASSLGLAGTQETQYF. The CDR3 coding sequence is TGTGCCAGCAGCTTAGGACTAGCGGGGACCCAAGAGACCCAGTACTTC. This chain uses TRBV11-1 with TRBJ2-5; 11 nucleotides agree with TRBD2. The CDR3 extends over 16 amino acids. The V gene's germline CDR1 is SGHAT and CDR2 FQDESV (reference sequence). The ends lost 1 base at V and 1 base at J; junction bases unmatched: 2.

To note about this clone: A read error may explain this, as a much larger clone is one base away. The V and J genes are TRBV4-3 and TRBJ2-2; TRBD2 is a possible D gene (5 bases). This CDR3 comprises 16 residues. Germline V gene sequence: CDR1 LGHNA, CDR2 YSLEER. The CDR3 DNA is TGCGCCAGCAGCCAAGAGGGGTTCGCGAACACCGGGGAGCTGGTTTTT. Translating it yields CASSQEGFANTGELVF.

V gene TRBV18 combines with J gene TRBJ2-1, with D tentatively TRBD2 (6 bases). The ends were cut back, 1 base at V and 5 bases at J, with 15 bases in the middle. The length of the CDR3 is 16 residues. In germline, CDR1 is KGHSH, CDR2 LQKENI. CDR3 region: CASSPRTNDYNNEQFF. CDR3 DNA: TGTGCCAGCTCACCACGGACTAACGACTACAACAATGAGCAGTTCTTC.

The V gene is TRBV2, the J gene TRBJ2-1; a weak D match, TRBD2 (5 bases). The ends were cut back, 2 bases at V and 1 base at J, with 9 bases in the middle. CDR1 and CDR2 (germline): SNHLY, FYNNEI. CDR3 length: 15 residues. CDR3 region: CASSEPGRSYNEQFF. The CDR3 region has the DNA TGTGCCAGCAGTGAACCGGGAAGGTCCTACAATGAGCAGTTCTTC.

This clone was seen only a few times. The V call is TRBV5-5, the J call TRBJ1-2; 9 nucleotides match TRBD1. CDR1 is SGHKS, CDR2 YYEKEE, per germline (reference sequence). The ends lost 0 bases at V and 0 bases at J; junction bases unmatched: 3. This CDR3 has 16 residues. CDR3 residues: CASSLEGDRANYGYTF. The CDR3 DNA reads as TGTGCCAGCAGCTTGGAGGGGGACAGGGCTAACTATGGCTACACCTTC.

The V and J genes are TRBV11-2 and TRBJ2-7, with 11 bases identical to TRBD1. The length of the CDR3 is 16 residues. Germline V gives CDR1 SGHAT, CDR2 FQNNGV. The V gene end was trimmed by 3 bases and the J gene end by 4 bases; junction bases not matched to a gene: 8. The CDR3 region is CASSFYEGTGGYEQYF. CDR3 in DNA: TGTGCCAGCAGCTTTTACGAAGGGACAGGGGGTTACGAGCAGTACTTC.

The CDR3 region is CASSVGPGTREAEAFF. The DNA of the CDR3 is TGTGCCAGCAGCGTAGGCCCGGGGACTAGGGAGGCTGAAGCTTTCTTT. The rearrangement links TRBV9 to TRBJ1-1; D possibly corresponds to TRBD1 (5 bases). There are 16 residues in the CDR3. V lost 0 bases to trimming and J lost 6 bases, with 18 bases between them. Germline-derived CDR1 and CDR2 are SGDLS and YYNGEE.

With regard to this clone: The same CDR3 is also encoded by other DNA sequences in this sample. The V and J genes are TRBV5-4 and TRBJ2-7; D remains unclear. CDR3 size: 12 residues. CDR1 and CDR2 (germline): SGHNT, YYREEE (reference sequence). The V end was cut by 0 bases, the J end by 4 bases, with 5 bases between. This chain's CDR3 is CASSLDGYEQYF. CDR3 bases: TGTGCCAGCAGCTTGGATGGATACGAGCAGTACTTC.

The chain recombines TRBV7-2 with TRBJ2-5; 11 nucleotides match TRBD1. Germline lookup yields CDR1 SGHTA and CDR2 FQGNSA. The CDR3 contains 13 residues. Trimming took 6 bases from V and 9 from J; bases not matched to a gene: 6. The CDR3 nucleotides read TGTGCCAGCAGGCAGGGACAGGGGGGGTCCCAGTACTTC. This gives the protein CASRQGQGGSQYF.

This sequence joins TRBV2 and TRBJ2-3; tentatively, D is TRBD1 (6 bases). Trimming pared 4 bases from V and 3 bases from J, leaving 14 bases between. Germline CDR1 is SNHLY and CDR2 is FYNNEI. The CDR3 sequence is 15 residues long. DNA of the CDR3: TGTGCCAGCAGTGTCAACGGACAGCAAACAGATACGCAGTATTTT. It encodes CASSVNGQQTDTQYF.

V and J are TRBV5-4 and TRBJ2-5; 7 positions agree with TRBD2. V lost 4 bases and J lost 1; bases outside the gene matches: 7. The CDR3 is made up of 15 amino acids. The germline CDR1 and CDR2 sequences are SGHNT and YYREEE (reference sequence). CDR3 DNA sequence: TGTGCCAGCAGCCGAGGGGCTAGCGGCCAAGAGACCCAGTACTTC. Translating gives CASSRGASGQETQYF.

The V call is TRBV7-8, the J call TRBJ2-7; possible D gene TRBD1, 5 bases. The germline V and J ends were trimmed by 7 bases and 5 bases, with 15 bases remaining between them. This CDR3 comprises 13 residues. CDR1 is SGHVS, CDR2 FQNEAQ, per germline. This chain's CDR3 is CASKGPVIHEQYF. CDR3 nucleotide sequence: TGTGCCAGCAAGGGGCCAGTTATCCACGAGCAGTACTTC.

The gene calls are TRBV18 and TRBJ1-5; 8 bases match TRBD1. The ends lost 6 bases at V and 0 bases at J; junction bases unmatched: 22. The CDR3 runs 21 residues. The germline V gene has CDR1 KGHSH and CDR2 LQKENI. The CDR3 DNA follows: TGTGCCAGCTCGCACGGTCAATATTCAACAGGGGGGGGGAATAGCAATCAGCCCCAGCATTTT. This codes for CASSHGQYSTGGGNSNQPQHF. The entire variable domain, with the rest obtained from reference TRBV18 and TRBJ1-5, is as follows: NAGVMQNPRHLVRRRGQEARLRCSPMKGHSHVYWYRQLPEEGLKFMVYLQKENIIDESGMPKERFSAEFPKEGPSILRIQQVVRGDSAAYFCASSHGQYSTGGGNSNQPQHFGDGTRLSIL.

V and J are TRBV29-1 and TRBJ2-7, with 7 bases identical to TRBD2. V shed 4 bases, J shed 3 bases, and the junction held 3 bases outside the gene matches. CDR3 length: 12 amino acids. Germline values: CDR1 SQVTM, CDR2 ANQGSEA. In DNA form, the CDR3 reads TGCAGCGTTGCTAGCGGTTACTACGAGCAGTACTTC. Translated, it gives CSVASGYYEQYF.

This chain uses TRBV18 with TRBJ1-4; D gene unclear. Trimming removed 0 bases at V and 8 bases at J, with 10 bases between. The germline CDR1 and CDR2 sequences are KGHSH and LQKENI. The CDR3 loop spans 14 amino acids. This CDR3 is CASSPPIGVEKLFF. The CDR3 DNA reads TGTGCCAGCTCACCACCAATTGGGGTGGAAAAACTGTTTTTT.

V and J are TRBV7-9 and TRBJ1-4; no reliable D call. The CDR3 has 16 residues. CDR1 and CDR2 (germline): SEHNR, FQNEAQ (reference sequence). V lost 4 bases and J lost 0, with 12 bases in between. In DNA form, the CDR3 reads TGTGCCAGCAGCTATGGGAGTACATCAACTAATGAAAAACTGTTTTTT. The encoded protein is CASSYGSTSTNEKLFF.

Details on this clone: A much larger clone differs by one base, so this may be a read error. The same CDR3 also results from other DNA sequences found in this sample. CDR3 sequence reads: CASSYSQGYTEAFF. Here the CDR3 DNA reads TGTGCCAGCAGCTATTCACAGGGGTACACTGAAGCCTTCTTT. The J gene is TRBJ1-1, the V gene TRBV7-8; TRBD1 matches 7 bases. The CDR3 covers 14 residues. The germline CDR1 and CDR2 sequences are SGHVS and FQNEAQ. The complete variable domain, with remaining parts taken from reference TRBV7-8 and TRBJ1-1, reads GAGVSQSPRYKVAKRGQDVALRCDPISGHVSLFWYQQALGQGPEFLTYFQNEAQLDKSGLPSDRFFAERPEGSVSTLKIQRTQQEDSAVYLCASSYSQGYTEAFFGQGTRLTVV.

This clone turned up a few times. This sequence joins TRBV6-6 and TRBJ2-7, with D possibly being TRBD1 or TRBD2 (5 bases each). The germline gives CDR1 MNHNY, CDR2 SVGAGI (reference sequence). The V gene lost 5 bases and the J gene lost 0 bases, with 8 bases spanning the gap. The CDR3 runs 13 residues. The chain's CDR3 is CASSPGASYEQYF. CDR3 nucleotide sequence: TGTGCCAGCAGTCCCGGGGCCTCCTACGAGCAGTACTTC.

The rearrangement joins TRBV6-1 to TRBJ2-3; 7 bases are shared with TRBD1. This CDR3 comprises 12 residues. CDR1 and CDR2 from the germline V gene are MNHNS and SASEGT. J lost 10 bases, V lost 6 bases, and 7 bases had no gene match. This chain's CDR3 is CASSFSGQAQYF. The CDR3 nucleotides read TGTGCCAGCAGCTTCTCCGGACAGGCGCAGTATTTT.

This chain joins TRBV6-1 and TRBJ1-5; perhaps TRBD1 as D (6 bases). The CDR3 is 15 residues long. Looked up from germline, CDR1 is MNHNS and CDR2 is SASEGT. This chain's CDR3 is CGTAVRQAPNQPQHF. The CDR3 DNA reads TGTGGGACAGCGGTACGACAGGCCCCCAATCAGCCCCAGCATTTT.

The J gene is TRBJ2-7, the V gene TRBV7-2, with a possible D match to TRBD2 (5 bases). V lost 4 bases, J lost 1 base, and 14 bases lay in between. The CDR3 extends over 15 amino acids. The germline V gene encodes CDR1 SGHTA and CDR2 FQGNSA. The CDR3 loop reads CASSSPATGSYEQYF. In DNA, the CDR3 is TGTGCCAGCAGCTCACCGGCGACGGGGTCCTACGAGCAGTACTTC.

V and J are TRBV5-1 and TRBJ2-7, with 7 bases lining up with TRBD1. V gave up 1 base and J gave up 2 bases; unmatched junction bases: 3. The germline V gene has CDR1 SGHRS and CDR2 YFSETQ. CDR3 size: 14 residues. Here the CDR3 DNA reads TGCGCCAGCAGCTTGTCCGGACAGGCCTACGAGCAGTACTTC. Translating gives CASSLSGQAYEQYF.